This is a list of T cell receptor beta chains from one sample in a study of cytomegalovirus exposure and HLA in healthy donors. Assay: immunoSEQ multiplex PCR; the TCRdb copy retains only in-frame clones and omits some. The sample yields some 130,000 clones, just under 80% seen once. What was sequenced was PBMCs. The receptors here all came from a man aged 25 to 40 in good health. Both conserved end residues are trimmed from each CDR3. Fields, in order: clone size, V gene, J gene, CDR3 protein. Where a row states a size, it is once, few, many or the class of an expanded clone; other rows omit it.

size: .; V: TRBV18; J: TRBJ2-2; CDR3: ASSPLDTTGELF
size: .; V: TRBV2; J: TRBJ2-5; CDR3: ASSRQGLRYQETQY
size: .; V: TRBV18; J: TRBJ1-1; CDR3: ASSPTGNTEAF
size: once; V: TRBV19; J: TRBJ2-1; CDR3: ASTPDRSSYNEQF
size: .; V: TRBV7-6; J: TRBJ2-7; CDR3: ASRAAKGVREQY
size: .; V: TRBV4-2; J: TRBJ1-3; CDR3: ASSTRTGGNTIY
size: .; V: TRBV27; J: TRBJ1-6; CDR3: ASSLAPGQAGSPLH
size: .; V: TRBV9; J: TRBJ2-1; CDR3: ASSPDGNGLREQF
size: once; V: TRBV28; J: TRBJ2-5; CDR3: ASSPGTRGTQY
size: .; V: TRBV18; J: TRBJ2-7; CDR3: ASSPPGTGAEQY
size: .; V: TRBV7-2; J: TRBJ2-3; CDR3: ASSRWPTGGEDTQY
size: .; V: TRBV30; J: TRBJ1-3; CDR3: ACPGQASGNTIY
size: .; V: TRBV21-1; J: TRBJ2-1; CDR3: ASTGDLAGGAKSSYNEQF
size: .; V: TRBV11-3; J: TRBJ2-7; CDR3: ASSFGGTVTYEQY
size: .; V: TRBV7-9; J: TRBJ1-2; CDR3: ASITGGDGYT
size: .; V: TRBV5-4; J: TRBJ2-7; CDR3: ASSLPGTGVDEQY
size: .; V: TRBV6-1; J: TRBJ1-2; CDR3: ASSERGVGGYT
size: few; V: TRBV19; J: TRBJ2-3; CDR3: ASSTATVSTDTQY
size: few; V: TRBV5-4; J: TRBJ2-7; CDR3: ASSFDRGLAY
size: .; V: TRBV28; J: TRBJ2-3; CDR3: ASSFAGGTDTQY
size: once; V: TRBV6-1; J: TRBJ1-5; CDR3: ASSEAGAGQPQH
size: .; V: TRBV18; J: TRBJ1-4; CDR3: ASSPSEKLF
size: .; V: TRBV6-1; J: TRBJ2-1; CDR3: ASRGLAGGGNEQF
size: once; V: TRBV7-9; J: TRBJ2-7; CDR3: ASSPGTDPQQY
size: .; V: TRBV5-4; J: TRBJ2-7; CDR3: ASSPGVAGGEQY
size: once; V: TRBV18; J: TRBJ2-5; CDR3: ASSRTSGRQETQY
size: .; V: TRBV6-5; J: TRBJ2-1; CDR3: ASTTTLNEQF
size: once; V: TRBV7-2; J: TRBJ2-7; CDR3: ASSSGQGSYEQY
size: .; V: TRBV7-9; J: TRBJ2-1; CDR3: ASSLLQTPDNEQF
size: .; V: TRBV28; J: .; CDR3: ASLKQGYEQY
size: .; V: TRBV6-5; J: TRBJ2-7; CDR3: ASSYQTSGRYEQY
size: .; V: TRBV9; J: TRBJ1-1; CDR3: ASSVVPGSEAF
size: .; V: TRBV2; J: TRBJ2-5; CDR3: AILAGVREETQY
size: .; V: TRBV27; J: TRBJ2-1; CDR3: ASSLSRTGVNEQF
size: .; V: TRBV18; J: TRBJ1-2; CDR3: ASSQDRGRGGYT
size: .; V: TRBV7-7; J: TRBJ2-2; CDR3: ASSLSSLNTGELF
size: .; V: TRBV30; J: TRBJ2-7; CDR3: ACRGTSGRVGDEQY
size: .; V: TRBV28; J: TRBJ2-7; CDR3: ASSLWGSGSGYEQY
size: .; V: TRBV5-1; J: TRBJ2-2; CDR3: ASSTDTGELF
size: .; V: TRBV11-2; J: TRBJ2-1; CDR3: ASSFPRQGWDNEQF
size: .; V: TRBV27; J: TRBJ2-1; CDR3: ASSFSGTVSLLSQF
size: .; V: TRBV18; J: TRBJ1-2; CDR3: ASSPLEGQSYGYT
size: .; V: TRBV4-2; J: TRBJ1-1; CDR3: ASSQEGQAVTEAF
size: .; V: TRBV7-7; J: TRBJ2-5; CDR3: ASSEKGQKETQY
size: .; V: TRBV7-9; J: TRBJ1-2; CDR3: ASSLWTDRNYGYT
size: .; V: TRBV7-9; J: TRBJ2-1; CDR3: ASSATGRQF
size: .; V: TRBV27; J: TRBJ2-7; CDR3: ASRPGQGSHEQY
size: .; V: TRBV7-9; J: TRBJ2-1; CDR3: ASSSASGGGLKNEQF
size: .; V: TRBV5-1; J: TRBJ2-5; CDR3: ASSIAGTGQETQY